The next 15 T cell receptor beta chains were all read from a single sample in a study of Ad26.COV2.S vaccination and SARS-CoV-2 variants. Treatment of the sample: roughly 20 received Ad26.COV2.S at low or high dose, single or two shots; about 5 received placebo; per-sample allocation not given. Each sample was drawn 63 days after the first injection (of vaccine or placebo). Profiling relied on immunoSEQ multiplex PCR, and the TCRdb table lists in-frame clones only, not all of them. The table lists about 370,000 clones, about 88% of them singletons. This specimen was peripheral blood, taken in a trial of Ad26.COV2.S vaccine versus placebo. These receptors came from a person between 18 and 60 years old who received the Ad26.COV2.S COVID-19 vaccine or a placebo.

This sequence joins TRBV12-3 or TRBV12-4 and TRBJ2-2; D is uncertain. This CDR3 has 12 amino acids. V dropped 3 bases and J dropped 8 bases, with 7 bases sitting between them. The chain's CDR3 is CASSFVGGELFF. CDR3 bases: TGTGCCAGCAGTTTCGTGGGAGGGGAGCTGTTTTTT.

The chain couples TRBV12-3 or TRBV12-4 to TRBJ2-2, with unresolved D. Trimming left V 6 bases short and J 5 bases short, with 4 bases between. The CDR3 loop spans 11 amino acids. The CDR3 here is CASRFTGELFF. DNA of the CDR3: TGTGCCAGCAGGTTTACCGGGGAGCTGTTTTTT.

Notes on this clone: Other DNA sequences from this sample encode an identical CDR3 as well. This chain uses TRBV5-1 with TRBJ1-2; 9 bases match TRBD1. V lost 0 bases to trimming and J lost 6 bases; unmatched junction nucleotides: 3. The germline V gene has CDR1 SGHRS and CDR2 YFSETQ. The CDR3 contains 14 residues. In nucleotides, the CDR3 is TGCGCCAGCAGCTTGGGGACAGGGGACGATGGCTACACCTTC. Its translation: CASSLGTGDDGYTF. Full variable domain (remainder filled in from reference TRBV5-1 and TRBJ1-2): KAGVTQTPRYLIKTRGQQVTLSCSPISGHRSVSWYQQTPGQGLQFLFEYFSETQRNKGNFPGRFSGRQFSNSRSEMNVSTLELGDSALYLCASSLGTGDDGYTFGSGTRLTVV.

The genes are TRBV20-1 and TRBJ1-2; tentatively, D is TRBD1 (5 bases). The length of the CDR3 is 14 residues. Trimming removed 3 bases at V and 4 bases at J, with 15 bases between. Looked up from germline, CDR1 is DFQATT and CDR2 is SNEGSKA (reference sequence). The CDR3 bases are TGCAGTGCTAGTCCCGGGTTAGGGGTCTATGGCTACACCTTC. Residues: CSASPGLGVYGYTF.

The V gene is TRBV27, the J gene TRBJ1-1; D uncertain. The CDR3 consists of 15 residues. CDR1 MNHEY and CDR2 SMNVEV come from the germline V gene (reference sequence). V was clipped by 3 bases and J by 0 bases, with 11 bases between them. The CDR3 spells CASSFRYFMNTEAFF. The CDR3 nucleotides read TGTGCCAGCAGTTTTCGGTATTTCATGAACACTGAAGCTTTCTTT.

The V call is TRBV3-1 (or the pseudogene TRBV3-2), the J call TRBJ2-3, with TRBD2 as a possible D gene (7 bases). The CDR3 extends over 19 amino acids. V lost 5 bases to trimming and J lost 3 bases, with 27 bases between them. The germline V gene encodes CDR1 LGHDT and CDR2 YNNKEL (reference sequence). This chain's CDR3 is CASSTNYPRPGGGTDTQYF. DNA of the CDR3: TGTGCCAGCAGCACCAACTATCCTCGGCCGGGGGGCGGTACAGATACGCAGTATTTT.

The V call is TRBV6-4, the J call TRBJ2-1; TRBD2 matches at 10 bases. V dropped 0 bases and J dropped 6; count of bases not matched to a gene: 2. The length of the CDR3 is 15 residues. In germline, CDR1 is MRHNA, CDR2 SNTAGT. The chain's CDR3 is CASSDSSGGANEQFF. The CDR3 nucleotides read TGTGCCAGCAGTGACTCAAGCGGGGGGGCCAATGAGCAGTTCTTC.

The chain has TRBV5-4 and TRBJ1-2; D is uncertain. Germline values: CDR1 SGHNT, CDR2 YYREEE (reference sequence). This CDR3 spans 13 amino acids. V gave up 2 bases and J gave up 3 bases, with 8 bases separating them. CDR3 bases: TGTGCCAGCAGCTTATGGGGATACTATGGCTACACCTTC. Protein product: CASSLWGYYGYTF.

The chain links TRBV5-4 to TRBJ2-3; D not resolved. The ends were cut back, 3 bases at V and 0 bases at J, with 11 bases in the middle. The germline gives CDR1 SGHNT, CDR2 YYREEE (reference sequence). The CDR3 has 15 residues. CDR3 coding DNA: TGTGCCAGCAGCTCTCCGTACACTAGCACAGATACGCAGTATTTT. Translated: CASSSPYTSTDTQYF. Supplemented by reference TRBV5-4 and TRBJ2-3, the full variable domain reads ETGVTQSPTHLIKTRGQQVTLRCSSQSGHNTVSWYQQALGQGPQFIFQYYREEENGRGNFPPRFSGLQFPNYSSELNVNALELDDSALYLCASSSPYTSTDTQYFGPGTRLTVL.

CDR3 coding DNA: TGTGCCAGCACCGACCCCCTAGCGGGGGTCAAGTTCTTC. Translation: CASTDPLAGVKFF. The chain has TRBV6-4 and TRBJ2-1; 10 bases align to TRBD2. The V and J ends lost 7 bases and 14 bases, in that order; junction bases with no gene match: 11. The CDR3 covers 13 residues. Germline V gives CDR1 MRHNA, CDR2 SNTAGT.

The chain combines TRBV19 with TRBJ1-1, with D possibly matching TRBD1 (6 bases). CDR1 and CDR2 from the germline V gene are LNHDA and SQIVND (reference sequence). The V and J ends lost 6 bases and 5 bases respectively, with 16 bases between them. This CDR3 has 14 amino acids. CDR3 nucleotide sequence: TGTGCCAGTAGCCGAGGGGGGGCGAGAACTGAAGCTTTCTTT. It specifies CASSRGGARTEAFF.

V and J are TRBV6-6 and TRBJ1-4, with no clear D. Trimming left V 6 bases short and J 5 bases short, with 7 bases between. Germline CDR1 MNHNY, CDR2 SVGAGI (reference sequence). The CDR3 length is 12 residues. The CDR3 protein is CASRDSNEKLFF. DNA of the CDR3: TGTGCCAGCAGGGACTCCAATGAAAAACTGTTTTTT.

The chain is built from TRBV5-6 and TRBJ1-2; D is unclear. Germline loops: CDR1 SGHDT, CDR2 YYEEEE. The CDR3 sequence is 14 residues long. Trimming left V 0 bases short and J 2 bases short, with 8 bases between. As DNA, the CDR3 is TGTGCCAGCAGCTTGGGCGAGAAGAACTATGGCTACACCTTC. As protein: CASSLGEKNYGYTF.

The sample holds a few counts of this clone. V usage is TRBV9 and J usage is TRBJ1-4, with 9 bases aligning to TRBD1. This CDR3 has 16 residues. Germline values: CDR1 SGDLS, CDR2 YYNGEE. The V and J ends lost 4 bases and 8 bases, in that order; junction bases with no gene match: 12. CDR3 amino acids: CASSPEAGTGYEKLFF. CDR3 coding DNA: TGTGCCAGCAGCCCCGAAGCCGGGACAGGGTACGAAAAACTGTTTTTT.

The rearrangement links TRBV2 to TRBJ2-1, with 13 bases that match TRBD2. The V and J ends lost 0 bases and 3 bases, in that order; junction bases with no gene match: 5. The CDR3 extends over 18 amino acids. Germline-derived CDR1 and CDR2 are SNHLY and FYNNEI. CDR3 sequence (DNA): TGTGCCAGCAGTGAAGCTACACTAGCGGGGGGGCACTACAATGAGCAGTTCTTC. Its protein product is CASSEATLAGGHYNEQFF.